This entry lists 24 T cell receptor beta chains sequenced from one sample in a study of a mutant IDH1 vaccine in newly diagnosed glioma. These receptors have no identified antigens. The time point is: week 23, last vaccination. Doses comprised 300 ug of mutant IDH1 20-mer peptide each, plus topical imiquimod. This table comes from immunoSEQ multiplex PCR, and its TCRdb copy is limited to in-frame clones, with some not included. This table holds 70,000 to 95,000 clones, approximately 85% found once. The input for sequencing was PBMCs, taken from a glioma patient whose treatment included an IDH1 peptide vaccine. These TCRs come from a woman aged 45-65 years with glioma.

The chain combines TRBV6-1 with TRBJ1-5, with 10 bases lining up with TRBD1. The CDR3 has 15 residues. CDR1 and CDR2 (germline): MNHNS, SASEGT. With V trimmed by 5 bases and J by 6 bases, 7 bases remained unmatched. The CDR3: CASSWDRGPGQPQHF. The CDR3 DNA is TGTGCCAGCAGTTGGGACAGGGGCCCGGGTCAGCCCCAGCATTTT.

The rearrangement joins TRBV7-9 to TRBJ2-3; D remains ambiguous. This CDR3 comprises 13 residues. Between the trimmed V and J ends, which lost 5 bases and 3 bases, there was a span of 9 bases. Germline CDR1 and CDR2: SEHNR and FQNEAQ (reference sequence). The CDR3 nucleotides are TGTGCCAGCAGCCGGACCGTGACAGATACGCAGTATTTT. Its translation: CASSRTVTDTQYF.

This clone was observed once. The chain couples TRBV5-1 to TRBJ1-2; 8 positions match TRBD1. Germline values: CDR1 SGHRS, CDR2 YFSETQ. The CDR3 is 16 amino acids. V lost 4 bases and J lost 2; bases outside the gene matches: 10. CDR3 sequence reads: CASSPRLQGENYGYTF. In DNA, the CDR3 is TGCGCCAGCAGCCCACGGTTACAGGGGGAGAACTATGGCTACACCTTC.

The J gene is TRBJ1-1, the V gene TRBV4-1; D is possibly TRBD1 (6 bases). Germline loops: CDR1 MGHRA, CDR2 YSYEKL. Trimming shortened V by 1 base and J by 11 bases, and 14 bases separated the two germline ends. The CDR3 loop spans 13 amino acids. The CDR3 DNA follows: TGCGCCAGCAGCCAAGCTCCGGGGGCGCGGGCTTTCTTT. It specifies CASSQAPGARAFF.

The chain couples TRBV5-4 to TRBJ1-2; D not certain. CDR3 length: 13 residues. Germline values: CDR1 SGHNT, CDR2 YYREEE (reference sequence). The V and J ends lost 4 bases and 4 bases respectively, with 11 bases between them. The CDR3 nucleotides read TGTGCCAGCAGCCCTGGGCCATCCTATGGCTACACCTTC. Translation: CASSPGPSYGYTF. The variable domain in full, with the rest retrieved from reference TRBV5-4 and TRBJ1-2, is ETGVTQSPTHLIKTRGQQVTLRCSSQSGHNTVSWYQQALGQGPQFIFQYYREEENGRGNFPPRFSGLQFPNYSSELNVNALELDDSALYLCASSPGPSYGYTFGSGTRLTVV.

The chain carries TRBV7-9 and TRBJ1-1, with TRBD1 as a possible D gene (5 bases). The CDR3 extends over 15 amino acids. Per the germline V gene, CDR1 is SEHNR and CDR2 is FQNEAQ (reference sequence). Trimming shortened V by 3 bases and J by 4 bases, and 15 bases separated the two germline ends. CDR3 sequence: CASSLPAGLGTEAFF. The CDR3 nucleotides read TGTGCCAGCAGCTTGCCTGCGGGGCTGGGCACTGAAGCTTTCTTT.

The rearrangement links TRBV5-1 to TRBJ2-6; 7 positions agree with TRBD1. V trimming: 4 bases; J trimming: 2 bases; junction bases outside the gene matches: 6. The CDR3 contains 16 residues. CDR1 and CDR2 (germline): SGHRS, YFSETQ. The DNA of the CDR3 is TGCGCCAGCAGCACCGCAGGGGGACCTGGGGCCAACGTCCTGACTTTC. It is translated as CASSTAGGPGANVLTF.

J is TRBJ1-4 and V is TRBV5-1, with D tentatively TRBD1 (5 bases). The V end was cut by 0 bases, the J end by 7 bases, with 13 bases between. CDR1 and CDR2 (germline): SGHRS, YFSETQ. The CDR3 sequence is 15 residues long. CDR3: CASSLAGTGGEKLFF. CDR3 DNA sequence: TGCGCCAGCAGCTTGGCCGGGACGGGCGGTGAAAAACTGTTTTTT. Full variable domain (missing parts from reference TRBV5-1 and TRBJ1-4): KAGVTQTPRYLIKTRGQQVTLSCSPISGHRSVSWYQQTPGQGLQFLFEYFSETQRNKGNFPGRFSGRQFSNSRSEMNVSTLELGDSALYLCASSLAGTGGEKLFFGSGTQLSVL.

The chain joins TRBV5-1 to TRBJ2-1; TRBD2 agrees at 8 bases. The CDR3 consists of 17 residues. Germline V gene lookup returns CDR1 SGHRS and CDR2 YFSETQ. The V segment lost 0 bases and the J segment 5 bases; nucleotides outside the gene matches: 10. The CDR3 sequence: CASSLGGGAAGDNEQFF. The CDR3 nucleotides read TGCGCCAGCAGCTTGGGAGGAGGGGCAGCGGGAGACAATGAGCAGTTCTTC.

The V call is TRBV7-8, the J call TRBJ2-3; D gene ambiguous. The CDR3 runs to 15 residues. The germline V gene encodes CDR1 SGHVS and CDR2 FQNEAQ. The V end lost 4 bases, the J end lost 0 bases, and 11 bases lay between the germline ends. CDR3 sequence reads: CASSSRTVSTDTQYF. The CDR3, as DNA: TGTGCCAGCAGCTCGCGGACGGTGAGCACAGATACGCAGTATTTT.

The rearrangement joins TRBV5-1 to TRBJ2-3; 7 bases fit TRBD1. There are 14 residues in the CDR3. V dropped 4 bases and J dropped 3; count of bases not matched to a gene: 5. Germline V gene data show CDR1 as SGHRS and CDR2 as YFSETQ. CDR3 DNA: TGCGCCAGCAGCCCTTCGACAGGGACAGATACGCAGTATTTT. Translated: CASSPSTGTDTQYF.

The chain couples TRBV30 to TRBJ2-1; the match to TRBD1 covers 10 bases. The CDR3 spans 13 residues. Germline CDR1 reads GTSNPN; CDR2 reads SVGIG (reference sequence). The ends lost 4 bases at V and 6 bases at J; junction bases unmatched: 3. CDR3 DNA: TGTGCCTGGAAAGGGACAGGGGTCAATGAGCAGTTCTTC. Translating gives CAWKGTGVNEQFF.

This clone was seen only once. The chain is built from TRBV5-4 and TRBJ1-2, with unresolved D. Germline loops: CDR1 SGHNT, CDR2 YYREEE (reference sequence). The germline V and J ends were trimmed by 1 base and 0 bases, with 4 bases remaining between them. The CDR3 has 13 amino acids. CDR3 region: CASSLKPNYGYTF. The CDR3 DNA sequence: TGTGCCAGCAGCTTGAAGCCTAACTATGGCTACACCTTC.

As regards this clone: Other nucleotide sequences in the sample specify the same CDR3. J is TRBJ1-3 and V is TRBV5-1; a weak D match, TRBD1 (6 bases). CDR1 SGHRS and CDR2 YFSETQ come from the germline V gene. CDR3 length: 15 residues. V lost 0 bases to trimming and J lost 1 base, with 8 bases between them. The CDR3 region has the DNA TGCGCCAGCAGCTTGGAGGGGGGGTCTGGAAACACCATATATTTT. This sequence encodes CASSLEGGSGNTIYF.

The genes are TRBV4-2 and TRBJ2-1, with 7 positions matching TRBD2. Germline CDR1 is LGHNA and CDR2 is YNFKEQ. This CDR3 is 18 amino acids long. Losses at the gene ends were 0 bases for V and 0 bases for J; bases not matched to a gene: 8. CDR3 nucleotides: TGTGCCAGCAGCCAAGATCTAATGAGGACTAGCTCCTACAATGAGCAGTTCTTC. Translated, it gives CASSQDLMRTSSYNEQFF.

The chain carries TRBV6-5 and TRBJ1-1, with 9 bases lining up with TRBD1. Germline trimming cut 6 bases from V and 3 bases from J; bases unmatched to any gene: 8. The V gene's germline CDR1 is MNHEY and CDR2 SVGAGI. This CDR3 contains 15 residues. CDR3 coding DNA: TGTGCCAGCAGGTCCGGGACAGGGAGGCACACTGAAGCTTTCTTT. It translates to CASRSGTGRHTEAFF.

The chain couples TRBV6-5 to TRBJ2-1, with 7 bases that match TRBD2. The germline V gene has CDR1 MNHEY and CDR2 SVGAGI. The CDR3 runs to 13 residues. Trimming at V came to 2 bases and at J to 9 bases, leaving 4 bases not matched to a gene. The CDR3 DNA sequence: TGTGCCAGCAGTTACGGGGGACTAACTGAGCAGTTCTTC. As protein: CASSYGGLTEQFF.

This sequence joins TRBV5-5 and TRBJ2-7; D perhaps matches TRBD1 (5 bases). The CDR3 consists of 13 residues. V lost 5 bases, J lost 2 bases, and 11 bases lay in between. Germline assignment: CDR1 SGHKS and CDR2 YYEKEE (reference sequence). The CDR3 region is CASSPTVAYEQYF. CDR3 nucleotide sequence: TGTGCCAGCAGTCCGACAGTCGCCTACGAGCAGTACTTC. Together with reference TRBV5-5 and TRBJ2-7, the CDR3 gives the full variable domain: DAGVTQSPTHLIKTRGQQVTLRCSPISGHKSVSWYQQVLGQGPQFIFQYYEKEERGRGNFPDRFSARQFPNYSSELNVNALLLGDSALYLCASSPTVAYEQYFGPGTRLTVT.

The J gene is TRBJ2-2, the V gene TRBV7-6, with TRBD2 identical over 11 bases. The CDR3 sequence is 17 residues long. V shed 4 bases, J shed 7 bases, and the junction held 11 bases outside the gene matches. The germline V gene has CDR1 SGHVS and CDR2 FNYEAQ. The DNA of the CDR3 is TGTGCCAGCAGCTCGAGAGGGACTAGCGGAGGGGTCGGGGAGCTGTTTTTT. This codes for CASSSRGTSGGVGELFF.

V is TRBV7-3 and J is TRBJ1-2; 7 positions agree with TRBD1. CDR1 is SGHTA, CDR2 FQGTGA, per germline. Trimming removed 0 bases from V and 6 bases from J; junction bases left unmatched: 4. This CDR3 is 14 amino acids long. CDR3 in amino acids: CASSLTGRGDGYTF. The CDR3 nucleotides are TGTGCCAGCAGCTTAACCGGCAGGGGGGATGGCTACACCTTC.

The chain carries TRBV5-1 and TRBJ2-1, with D perhaps matching TRBD1 or TRBD2 (5 bases each). There are 12 residues in the CDR3. V shed 2 bases and J shed 8 bases, with 8 bases lying between them. Germline lookup yields CDR1 SGHRS and CDR2 YFSETQ. CDR3 nucleotides: TGCGCCAGCAGCTTTGGGGGACATGAGCAGTTCTTC. Amino acid sequence: CASSFGGHEQFF.

The rearrangement links TRBV19 to TRBJ2-1; the match to TRBD2 covers 8 bases. CDR3 length equals 15 residues. Germline V CDR1 and CDR2: LNHDA, SQIVND (reference sequence). Trimming removed 2 bases from V and 3 bases from J; junction bases left unmatched: 3. CDR3 sequence (DNA): TGTGCCAGTAGTATAAGCGGGAGCCACTACAATGAGCAGTTCTTC. Translated: CASSISGSHYNEQFF.

V gene TRBV4-1 combines with J gene TRBJ2-7; 10 bases align to TRBD1. V dropped 3 bases and J dropped 2; count of bases not matched to a gene: 4. The CDR3 spans 15 residues. The germline V gene has CDR1 MGHRA and CDR2 YSYEKL. CDR3 bases: TGCGCCAGCAGCCATAACGGACAGGGGGCCTACGAGCAGTACTTC. Protein: CASSHNGQGAYEQYF.

The chain combines TRBV2 with TRBJ1-1, with 8 bases fitting TRBD1. Germline loops: CDR1 SNHLY, CDR2 FYNNEI. The CDR3 loop spans 14 amino acids. The V gene end was trimmed by 5 bases and the J gene end by 5 bases; junction bases not matched to a gene: 7. The CDR3 is CASSSTGGRTEAFF. CDR3 in DNA: TGTGCCAGCAGTTCCACAGGGGGGAGGACTGAAGCTTTCTTT.